Detailed here is one TCR beta chain. Its antigen remains unidentified. The sample originates from a study of CXCR3-negative and CXCR3-positive naive CD8 T cells. Across the whole study: Roughly 140 million TRB reads were obtained in total, which works out to about 1.5 +/- 0.3 million per library. Regarding the study as a whole: Sequencing showed both naive subsets with comparably high diversity, and memory CD8+ cells much lower. Memory, not naive, CXCR3-negative and CXCR3-positive cells differed in TRBV-TRBJ usage. Because surface CD5 did not distinguish the naive subsets, TCR strength was inferred from TRB CDR3 properties. Hydrophobicity was higher for TRB CDR3s found in CXCR3-positive naive cells than in CXCR3-negative naive cells.

The CDR3 length is 14 residues. Germline V gene lookup returns CDR1 SEHNR and CDR2 FQNEAQ (reference sequence). The authors made the TRB cDNA libraries by 5' RACE using UMI labels. Each CDR3 protein gets one entry in TCRdb, which reprocessed the 5' RACE reads and gives no DNA. The sample shows 90,000 to 150,000 distinct CDR3 sequences, and about 0.35% sits with its ten largest clones. The sample taken for sequencing was naive CXCR3+ CD8+ T cells from blood. Subset: CD45RO-CCR7+CD27+CD95- naive CD8+ T cells expressing CXCR3 (TNR3+). V gene TRBV7-9 combines with J gene TRBJ2-7. This receptor was identified in a human donor in good health. Some clones in this sample may be carry-over from other donors' samples. The CDR3 here is CASSSGFGAYEQYF.